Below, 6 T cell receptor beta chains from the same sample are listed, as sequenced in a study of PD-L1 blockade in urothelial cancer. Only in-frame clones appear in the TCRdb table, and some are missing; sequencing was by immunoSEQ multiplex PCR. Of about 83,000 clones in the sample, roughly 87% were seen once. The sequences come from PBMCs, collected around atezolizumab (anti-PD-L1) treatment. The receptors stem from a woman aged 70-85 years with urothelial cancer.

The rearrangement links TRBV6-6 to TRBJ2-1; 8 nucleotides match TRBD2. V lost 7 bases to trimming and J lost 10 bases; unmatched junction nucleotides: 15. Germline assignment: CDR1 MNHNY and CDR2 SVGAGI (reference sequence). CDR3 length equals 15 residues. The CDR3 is CASNIPGGLSGEQFF. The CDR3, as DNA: TGTGCCAGCAACATCCCGGGAGGGCTCTCCGGCGAGCAGTTCTTC.

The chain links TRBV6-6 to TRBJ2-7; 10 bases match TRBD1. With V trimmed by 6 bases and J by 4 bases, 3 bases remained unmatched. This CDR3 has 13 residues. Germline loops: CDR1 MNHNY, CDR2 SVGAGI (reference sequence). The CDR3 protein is CASRRTGGYEQYF. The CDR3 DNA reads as TGTGCCAGCAGGAGGACAGGGGGGTACGAGCAGTACTTC.

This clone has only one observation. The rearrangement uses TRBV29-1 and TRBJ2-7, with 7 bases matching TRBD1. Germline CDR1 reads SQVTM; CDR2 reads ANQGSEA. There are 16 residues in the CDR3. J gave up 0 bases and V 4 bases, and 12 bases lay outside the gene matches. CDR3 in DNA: TGCAGCGTTGGCAGGCCTTTTGCAGGGGGCTCCTACGAGCAGTACTTC. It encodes CSVGRPFAGGSYEQYF.

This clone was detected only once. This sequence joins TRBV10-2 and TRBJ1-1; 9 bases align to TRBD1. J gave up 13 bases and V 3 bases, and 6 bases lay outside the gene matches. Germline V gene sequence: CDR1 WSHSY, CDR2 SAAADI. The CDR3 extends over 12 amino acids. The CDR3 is CASSEGTGKGFF. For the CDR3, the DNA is TGCGCCAGCAGTGAAGGGACAGGGAAGGGTTTCTTT.

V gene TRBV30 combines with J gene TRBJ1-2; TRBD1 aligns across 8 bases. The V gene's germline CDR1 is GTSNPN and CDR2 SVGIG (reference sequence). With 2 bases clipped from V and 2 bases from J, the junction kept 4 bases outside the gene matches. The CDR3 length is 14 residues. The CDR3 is CAWSNPGGNYGYTF. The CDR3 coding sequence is TGTGCCTGGAGTAATCCAGGGGGCAACTATGGCTACACCTTC.

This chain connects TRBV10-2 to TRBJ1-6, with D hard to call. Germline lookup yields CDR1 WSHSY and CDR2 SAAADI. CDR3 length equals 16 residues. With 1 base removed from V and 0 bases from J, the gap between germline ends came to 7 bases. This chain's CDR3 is CASSEWESSYNSPLHF. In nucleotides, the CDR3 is TGCGCCAGCAGTGAGTGGGAGAGCTCCTATAATTCACCCCTCCACTTT.